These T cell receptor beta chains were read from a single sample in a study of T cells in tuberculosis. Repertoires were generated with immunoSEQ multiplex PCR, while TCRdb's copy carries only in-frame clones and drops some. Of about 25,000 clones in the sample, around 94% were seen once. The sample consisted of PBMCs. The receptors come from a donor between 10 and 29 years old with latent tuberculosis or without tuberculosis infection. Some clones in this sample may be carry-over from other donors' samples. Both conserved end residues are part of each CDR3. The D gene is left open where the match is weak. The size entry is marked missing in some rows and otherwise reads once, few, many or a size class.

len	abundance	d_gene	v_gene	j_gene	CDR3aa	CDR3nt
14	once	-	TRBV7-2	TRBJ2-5	CASSLVGTTETQYF	TGTGCCAGCAGCTTAGTTGGGACAACGGAGACCCAGTACTTC
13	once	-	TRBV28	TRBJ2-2	CASSEQNTGELFF	TGTGCCAGCAGTGAACAGAACACCGGGGAGCTGTTTTTT
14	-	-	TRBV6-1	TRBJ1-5	CASKRGGRNQPQHF	TGTGCCAGCAAGAGGGGGGGGAGGAATCAGCCCCAGCATTTT
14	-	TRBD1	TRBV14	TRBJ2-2	CASNPTGVTGELFF	TGTGCCAGCAACCCGACAGGGGTTACCGGGGAGCTGTTTTTT
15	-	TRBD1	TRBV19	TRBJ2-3	CASRGPGQGTDTQYF	TGTGCCAGTAGAGGCCCGGGACAGGGAACAGATACGCAGTATTTT
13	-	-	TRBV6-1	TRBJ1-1	CASSEPEWRGAFF	TGTGCCAGCAGTGAACCAGAGTGGCGGGGAGCTTTCTTT
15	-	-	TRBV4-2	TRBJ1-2	CASSQDRGGAVGYTF	TGTGCCAGCAGCCAAGACCGAGGAGGGGCGGTGGGCTACACCTTC
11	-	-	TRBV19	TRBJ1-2	CASSSVYGYTF	TGTGCCAGTAGTTCGGTTTATGGCTACACCTTC
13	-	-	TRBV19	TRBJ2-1	CASSIHNYNEQFF	TGTGCCAGTAGTATACACAACTACAATGAGCAGTTCTTC
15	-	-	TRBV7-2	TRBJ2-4	CASSPPTGSKNIQYF	TGTGCCAGCAGCCCTCCCACAGGGTCCAAAAACATTCAGTACTTC
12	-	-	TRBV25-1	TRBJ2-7	CASSERGYEQYF	TGTGCCAGCAGTGAACGGGGTTACGAGCAGTACTTC
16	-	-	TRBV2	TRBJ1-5	CASSVGHPKENQPQHF	TGTGCCAGCAGCGTTGGACACCCTAAAGAAAATCAGCCCCAGCATTTT
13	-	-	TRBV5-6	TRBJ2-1	CASSVDSDNEQFF	TGTGCCAGCAGCGTCGACAGTGACAATGAGCAGTTCTTC
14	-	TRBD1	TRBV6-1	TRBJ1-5	CASRSTGGYQPQHF	TGTGCCAGCAGGTCGACAGGGGGCTATCAGCCCCAGCATTTT
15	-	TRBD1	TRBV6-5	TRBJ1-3	CASSLDRDSGNTIYF	TGTGCCAGCAGTTTAGACAGGGACTCTGGAAACACCATATATTTT
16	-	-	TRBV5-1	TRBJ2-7	CASSLSVGGLGYEQYF	TGCGCCAGCAGCTTGTCCGTCGGGGGGCTTGGCTACGAGCAGTACTTC
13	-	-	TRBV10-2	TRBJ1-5	CASRFGNNQPQHF	TGCGCCAGCAGATTCGGGAACAATCAGCCCCAGCATTTT
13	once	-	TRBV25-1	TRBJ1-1	CASSEHRNTEAFF	TGTGCCAGCAGTGAACACAGGAACACTGAAGCTTTCTTT
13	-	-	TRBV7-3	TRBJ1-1	CASSSDRNTEAFF	TGTGCCAGCAGCTCAGACAGAAACACTGAAGCTTTCTTT
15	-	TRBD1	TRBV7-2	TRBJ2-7	CASSSGQSFFYEQYF	TGTGCCAGCAGCTCGGGACAGAGCTTTTTCTACGAGCAGTACTTC